This TCR beta chain derives from a study of OX40 agonist ivuxolimab in advanced cancers. Study overall: Patients were given ivuxolimab, an antibody that agonizes OX40 (CD134). Across the patients, intravenous ivuxolimab was delivered every 2 weeks at 0.01 to 10 mg/kg.

Whole-study findings and limits: Among the nonresponders, some also had low normalized T-cell clonal expansion.

This clone occurred a few times. Its antigen remains unknown. This CDR3 is built from 13 residues. The germline V gene encodes CDR1 SNHLY and CDR2 FYNNEI. V shed 6 bases and J shed 4 bases, with 12 bases lying between them. Profiling relied on immunoSEQ multiplex PCR, and the TCRdb table lists in-frame clones only, not all of them. Altogether some 57,000 clones are present, more than 65% being singletons, with the ten largest covering less than 0.6%. The V gene is TRBV2, the J gene TRBJ1-2; weak D call: TRBD1 (6 bases). The material was CD4+ or CD8+ T cells sorted from blood, obtained in a trial of the OX40 agonist ivuxolimab. The TCR sequence derives from an adult with an advanced solid tumor such as melanoma, head and neck, liver or kidney cancer. The CDR3 coding sequence is TGTGCCAGCAGGATCGGACAGACCTATGGCTACACCTTC. Translation: CASRIGQTYGYTF.